The present T cell receptor (beta chain) was sequenced within a study of response to subunit inactivated influenza vaccine. About this clonotype: Its antigen is currently unknown.

TCRdb recomputed calls from the RT-PCR reads with MiXCR, one row per CDR3 protein. The table shows 550,000 to 800,000 distinct CDR3 sequences, with about 15% occurring only once. The CDR3 runs 15 residues. V was pared by 5 bases and J by 4 bases, with 8 bases of the junction left unmatched. Germline V gene lookup returns CDR1 MNHEY and CDR2 SVGAGI. Regarding the study as a whole: The authors put forward the suggestion that each seasonal influenza vaccination may bring in only a limited number of new T cells.

The chain joins TRBV6-5 to TRBJ2-3; 8 positions agree with TRBD2. This TCR came from a man over 45 who received an inactivated influenza vaccine. The sample here was PBMCs from blood, taken 11 to 12 days after vaccination. This CDR3 is CASSNRAGVPDTQYF. CDR3 DNA sequence: TGTGCCAGCAGTAACCGAGCGGGAGTCCCAGATACGCAGTATTTT.